This paragraph covers one T cell receptor (beta chain) sequence. Between the trimmed V and J ends, which lost 8 bases and 5 bases, there was a span of 15 bases. This CDR3 contains 13 residues. The germline CDR1 and CDR2 sequences are MGHDK and SYGVNS. Participants, about 18 to 90 years old, spanned about two dozen US areas. The study recruited exposed participants who had met a COVID-19 case within 2 weeks before entry. Using immunoSEQ multiplex PCR, the repertoire was profiled, and TCRdb retains in-frame clones only, with some absent. Of about 260,000 clones listed, more than 80% are singletons. This record belongs to a study of blood T cell repertoires in COVID-19. Looking at the study overall: Collection of acute and convalescent COVID-19 samples took place in the United States, Italy and Spain.

The receptor comes from a man between 50 and 59 years old who had been exposed to COVID-19. The sample comprised PBMCs or T cells enriched from blood (not recorded which). The genes are TRBV25-1 and TRBJ2-5; D gene ambiguous. The CDR3 region is CASASPGYETQYF. CDR3 in DNA: TGTGCCAGCGCGTCCCCGGGTTATGAGACCCAGTACTTC.